A single sample gave rise to the 24 T cell receptor beta chains below, sequenced in a study of metastatic and nonmetastatic thyroid tumors. No patient received treatment before thyroid surgery. TCRdb re-called clones from the PCR reads using MiXCR. The sample holds roughly 7,400 clones, under 30% seen once. The sample was adjacent normal tissue. Every receptor here comes from a male donor with papillary thyroid cancer or a benign thyroid nodule (not recorded which). Some clones in this sample may be carry-over from other donors' samples.

This clone rates as large. The V and J genes are TRBV6-1 and TRBJ2-2; D gene unclear. Trimming took 1 base from V and 9 from J, leaving 3 bases between them. Germline CDR1 MNHNS, CDR2 SASEGT. The CDR3 is 11 residues long. The CDR3 DNA sequence: TGTGCCAGCAGTGAAGGATGGGAGCTGTTTTTT. Amino acids: CASSEGWELFF.

By proportion, this clone is medium-sized. V is TRBV6-2 or TRBV6-3 and J is TRBJ2-3; 10 bases fit TRBD1. The V gene's germline CDR1 is MNHEY and CDR2 SVGEGT. V trimming: 5 bases; J trimming: 4 bases; junction bases outside the gene matches: 6. The CDR3 consists of 15 residues. Written as DNA, the CDR3 is TGTGCCAGCAGTCAAGGACAGGGGGAGGCAGATACGCAGTATTTT. It is translated as CASSQGQGEADTQYF.

The gene calls are TRBV20-1 and TRBJ2-3; TRBD1 matches at 10 bases. The CDR3 covers 14 residues. The ends lost 6 bases at V and 4 bases at J; junction bases unmatched: 7. The germline V gene has CDR1 DFQATT and CDR2 SNEGSKA (reference sequence). The CDR3 region has the DNA TGCAGTGCGGGACAGGGGCCATTTTCAGATACGCAGTATTTT. This encodes CSAGQGPFSDTQYF.

The chain joins TRBV3-1 to TRBJ2-7; 13 bases line up with TRBD2. Germline CDR1 is LGHDT and CDR2 is YNNKEL (reference sequence). V dropped 5 bases and J dropped 3; count of bases not matched to a gene: 1. This CDR3 is 14 amino acids long. Here the CDR3 reads CASSRLAGGYEQYF. CDR3 nucleotide sequence: TGTGCCAGCAGCAGACTAGCGGGGGGCTACGAGCAGTACTTC.

Judged by abundance, this clone is medium-sized. CDR3: CASSGIARGPDEQYF. In DNA, the CDR3 is TGCGCCAGCAGTGGAATAGCGAGGGGGCCGGACGAGCAGTACTTC. The chain has TRBV10-2 and TRBJ2-7; the match to TRBD1 covers 7 bases. Germline CDR1 WSHSY, CDR2 SAAADI. The CDR3 runs to 15 residues. V gave up 4 bases and J gave up 5 bases; unmatched junction bases: 11.

V gene TRBV7-3 combines with J gene TRBJ2-1; 9 positions agree with TRBD1. CDR3 length: 17 residues. Trimming at V came to 4 bases and at J to 8 bases, leaving 15 bases not matched to a gene. CDR1 is SGHTA and CDR2 is FQGTGA in the germline V gene. This chain's CDR3 is CASSSGLDRGPRDEQFF. For the CDR3, the DNA is TGTGCCAGCAGCTCTGGCTTGGACAGGGGCCCGCGGGATGAGCAGTTCTTC. The whole variable domain, filled in from reference TRBV7-3 and TRBJ2-1, reads GAGVSQTPSNKVTEKGKYVELRCDPISGHTALYWYRQSLGQGPEFLIYFQGTGAADDSGLPNDRFFAVRPEGSVSTLKIQRTERGDSAVYLCASSSGLDRGPRDEQFFGPGTRLTVL.

The CDR3 bases are TGTGCCAGCAGCCAAGAGGGTGTTCGAGTGCAGTACTTC. Translated, it gives CASSQEGVRVQYF. The chain links TRBV3-1 to TRBJ2-7, with D unresolved. Germline CDR1 reads LGHDT; CDR2 reads YNNKEL (reference sequence). The V end lost 0 bases, the J end lost 9 bases, and 12 bases lay between the germline ends. The CDR3 covers 13 residues.

This clone occurred many times. This rearrangement joins TRBV7-2 to TRBJ1-3; D is ambiguous. CDR3 length equals 17 residues. Germline V CDR1 and CDR2: SGHTA, FQGNSA. Trimming cost V 0 bases and J 0 bases, with 12 bases left between them. The DNA for the CDR3 is TGTGCCAGCAGCTTAGCGACGGCGACCTTCTCTGGAAACACCATATATTTT. Protein product: CASSLATATFSGNTIYF.

The chain links TRBV20-1 to TRBJ2-3; D is tentatively TRBD1 or TRBD2 (5 bases each). The germline V gene encodes CDR1 DFQATT and CDR2 SNEGSKA (reference sequence). V lost 6 bases and J lost 2, with 12 bases in between. The CDR3 has 13 amino acids. CDR3 sequence reads: CSAPGAYTDTQYF. The DNA for the CDR3 is TGCAGTGCCCCCGGGGCTTACACAGATACGCAGTATTTT.

The V and J genes are TRBV9 and TRBJ2-7; D uncertain. The CDR3 is 13 residues long. The germline V gene encodes CDR1 SGDLS and CDR2 YYNGEE. Trimming stripped 4 bases from V and 1 base from J, with 9 bases between. CDR3 DNA sequence: TGTGCCAGCAGCCCGGGTGATTCCTACGAGCAGTACTTC. The encoded protein is CASSPGDSYEQYF.

The genes are TRBV20-1 and TRBJ1-2, with 9 bases matching TRBD1. The CDR3 sequence is 16 residues long. Germline V gives CDR1 DFQATT, CDR2 SNEGSKA (reference sequence). The junction had 18 bases not matched to a gene; V was cut back by 5 bases and J by 8 bases. The CDR3 is CSAGVGTGIVLVGYTF. The CDR3 DNA follows: TGCAGTGCTGGAGTCGGGACAGGGATCGTTCTGGTAGGCTACACCTTC.

By share of the sample, this clone is medium-sized (0.01 to 0.1%). The gene calls are TRBV6-1 and TRBJ2-3; 8 bases agree with TRBD2. CDR3 length: 16 residues. V trimming: 8 bases; J trimming: 2 bases; junction bases outside the gene matches: 12. Germline-derived CDR1 and CDR2 are MNHNS and SASEGT. CDR3 loop: CASVMVPGGLTDTQYF. In nucleotides, the CDR3 is TGTGCCAGCGTAATGGTGCCGGGAGGGCTCACAGATACGCAGTATTTT.

This clone has just a few counts. A read error may explain this, as a much larger clone is one base away. V usage is TRBV11-1 and J usage is TRBJ2-3, with D tentatively TRBD1 or TRBD2 (5 bases each). The germline V and J ends were trimmed by 6 bases and 3 bases, with 16 bases remaining between them. The CDR3 extends over 15 amino acids. CDR1 is SGHAT, CDR2 FQDESV, per germline (reference sequence). CDR3 in amino acids: CASSSRGEWTDTQYF. The DNA for the CDR3 is TGTGCCAGCAGTTCCCGAGGGGAGTGGACAGATACGCAGTATTTT.

V and J are TRBV20-1 and TRBJ2-7, with no clear D. V lost 6 bases, J lost 3 bases, and 15 bases lay in between. The germline CDR1 and CDR2 sequences are DFQATT and SNEGSKA (reference sequence). There are 13 residues in the CDR3. This CDR3 reads CSAWGPECYEQYF. The CDR3 region has the DNA TGCAGTGCCTGGGGTCCTGAGTGCTACGAGCAGTACTTC.

The chain has TRBV12-3 or TRBV12-4 and TRBJ1-3; tentatively, D is TRBD1 (5 bases). Trimming shortened V by 3 bases and J by 6 bases, and 9 bases separated the two germline ends. The CDR3 is 13 amino acids. In DNA, the CDR3 is TGTGCCAGCAGTTTCGGGGGGAAAAACACCATATATTTT. Its translation is CASSFGGKNTIYF.

J is TRBJ1-2 and V is TRBV20-1; TRBD1 matches 7 bases. With V trimmed by 6 bases and J by 8 bases, 12 bases remained unmatched. The CDR3 is 13 amino acids. Germline V gene sequence: CDR1 DFQATT, CDR2 SNEGSKA (reference sequence). DNA of the CDR3: TGCAGTGCCATCCCGTCAGGGGGTTGGGGCTACACCTTC. Translating it yields CSAIPSGGWGYTF.

The chain carries TRBV7-2 and TRBJ1-6; D unclear. This CDR3 spans 15 amino acids. Germline V gene lookup returns CDR1 SGHTA and CDR2 FQGNSA. V lost 1 base, J lost 6 bases, and 10 bases lay in between. CDR3: CASSLVANSNSPLHF. The DNA for the CDR3 is TGTGCCAGCAGCTTAGTCGCAAATTCTAATTCACCCCTCCACTTT.

This clone is deemed medium-sized. V is TRBV28 and J is TRBJ2-1; TRBD2 matches at 8 bases. The length of the CDR3 is 14 residues. The V segment lost 3 bases and the J segment 10 bases; nucleotides outside the gene matches: 8. Looked up from germline, CDR1 is MDHEN and CDR2 is SYDVKM. The CDR3 protein is CASSFSGTHNEQFF. The CDR3, as DNA: TGTGCCAGCAGTTTTAGCGGGACACATAACGAGCAGTTCTTC.

The J gene is TRBJ1-1, the V gene TRBV11-2; D unresolved. Per germline, CDR1 SGHAT and CDR2 FQNNGV. The V end lost 5 bases, the J end lost 1 base, and 2 bases lay between the germline ends. The CDR3 totals 11 residues. CDR3 DNA: TGTGCCAGCAGCGCGAACACTGAAGCTTTCTTT. Translation gives CASSANTEAFF.

This clone turned up a few times. This could be a read error, since a much larger clone is one nucleotide away. In the same sample, other DNA sequences code for this CDR3. V gene TRBV7-2 combines with J gene TRBJ2-7, with 14 bases fitting TRBD2. J gave up 3 bases and V 6 bases, and 4 bases lay outside the gene matches. Germline-derived CDR1 and CDR2 are SGHTA and FQGNSA. This CDR3 has 15 residues. In DNA, the CDR3 is TGTGCCAGCAGGGGCGGACTAGCGGGGGGCTACGAGCAGTACTTC. Translation: CASRGGLAGGYEQYF.

This clone was seen more than once but under ten times. Germline is not matched at one junction end, which may reflect a read error. Other DNA sequences from this sample encode an identical CDR3 as well. The rearrangement joins TRBV10-2 to TRBJ2-1; D is uncertain. Germline values: CDR1 WSHSY, CDR2 SAAADI. The CDR3 sequence is 15 residues long. Here the CDR3 reads CASSSAPISYNEQLF. CDR3 sequence (DNA): TGCGCCAGCAGCTCAGCTCCTATCTCCTACAATGAGCAGCTCTTC.

This clone was recorded at least ten times. V is TRBV20-1 and J is TRBJ2-3, with TRBD2 matching 7 bases. The CDR3 totals 15 residues. V shed 6 bases and J 0 bases; nucleotides not matched to a gene: 9. Germline V gene sequence: CDR1 DFQATT, CDR2 SNEGSKA (reference sequence). CDR3 nucleotides: TGCAGTGCCTCAAAAGGAGCGGGGAGCACAGATACGCAGTATTTT. Its protein is CSASKGAGSTDTQYF.

This chain uses TRBV27 with TRBJ2-3, with TRBD2 identical over 11 bases. This CDR3 contains 15 residues. With 6 bases clipped from V and 7 bases from J, the junction kept 9 bases outside the gene matches. Germline values: CDR1 MNHEY, CDR2 SMNVEV (reference sequence). CDR3 DNA: TGTGCCAGCAGAACACTAGCGGGAGTCATACATACGCAGTATTTT. Residues: CASRTLAGVIHTQYF.

The CDR3 protein is CSAPLWADTQYF. The CDR3 coding sequence is TGCAGTGCTCCCCTATGGGCAGATACGCAGTATTTT. This chain uses TRBV20-1 with TRBJ2-3, with D unclear. Germline V gives CDR1 DFQATT, CDR2 SNEGSKA (reference sequence). This CDR3 has 12 residues. Trimming cost V 5 bases and J 4 bases, with 10 bases left between them.